This is a list of T cell receptor beta chains from one sample in a study of CD8+ T cells in alopecia areata. Method: immunoSEQ multiplex PCR; TCRdb's copy keeps in-frame clones and lacks some. The repertoire consists of approximately 200,000 clones, with 60% to 70% occurring once and the leading ten covering 3.3%. This specimen was CD4+ T cells sorted from blood, taken at week 4, from a patient treated with tofacitinib. These receptors originate from a human donor with alopecia areata. Both conserved end residues are part of each CDR3. D genes are given only for firm matches. Clone size is stated in some rows and not others, as once, few, many or a class when expanded.

J	D	size	V	CDR3	DNA
TRBJ2-3	-	-	TRBV30	CAWSEEPTSTDTQYF	TGTGCCTGGAGTGAGGAGCCAACTAGCACAGATACGCAGTATTTT
TRBJ1-5	-	-	TRBV5-1	CASSNGGGNQPQHF	TGCGCCAGCAGCAATGGTGGGGGCAATCAGCCCCAGCATTTT
TRBJ2-1	-	-	TRBV5-6	CASSPQGGRNEQFF	TGTGCCAGCAGCCCCCAAGGGGGGCGTAATGAGCAGTTCTTC
TRBJ2-7	TRBD1	-	TRBV2	CASSEKGRGSYEQYF	TGTGCCAGCAGTGAAAAGGGCAGGGGGTCCTACGAGCAGTACTTC
TRBJ2-1	TRBD2	few	TRBV5-1	CASSFTSGEYNEQFF	TGCGCCAGCAGCTTTACTAGCGGGGAATACAATGAGCAGTTCTTC
TRBJ1-3	-	few	TRBV6-1	CASSFYYESGNTIYF	TGTGCCAGCAGTTTCTATTACGAATCCGGAAACACCATATATTTT
TRBJ1-6	-	-	TRBV10-3	CAIMPGDGNSPLHF	TGTGCCATCATGCCAGGGGATGGGAATTCACCCCTCCACTTT
TRBJ2-5	-	-	TRBV4-1	CASSPRGLSRGETQYF	TGCGCCAGCAGCCCCCGGGGGCTTTCCCGGGGGGAGACCCAGTACTTC
TRBJ2-2	-	-	TRBV30	CACQVIPGELFF	TGTGCCTGTCAAGTGATCCCCGGGGAGCTGTTTTTT
TRBJ1-2	-	few	TRBV2	CASSDRGYGYTF	TGTGCCAGCAGTGACAGGGGCTATGGCTACACCTTC
TRBJ1-2	TRBD1	-	TRBV30	CAWTYDRGGYTF	TGTGCCTGGACCTACGACAGGGGAGGCTACACCTTC
TRBJ1-1	-	few	TRBV5-1	CASSGTGKTEAFF	TGCGCCAGCAGCGGAACAGGGAAGACTGAAGCTTTCTTT
TRBJ1-2	-	-	TRBV9	CASSSPSVANYGYTF	TGTGCCAGCAGCTCCCCGTCGGTCGCTAACTATGGCTACACCTTC
TRBJ2-5	TRBD1	-	TRBV9	CASSRGQGVQETQYF	TGTGCCAGCAGCCGAGGACAGGGGGTTCAAGAGACCCAGTACTTC